This T cell receptor beta chain was sequenced during a study of PD-1 blockade in classical Hodgkin lymphoma. As to this clone: The antigen remains undetermined.

Exposure to brentuximab vedotin varied, and each patient had relapsed following autologous stem cell transplantation. This CDR3 is built from 14 residues. The germline CDR1 and CDR2 sequences are MNHEY and SMNVEV (reference sequence). The V and J ends lost 5 bases and 4 bases, in that order; junction bases with no gene match: 5. The table came from immunoSEQ multiplex PCR; TCRdb's copy has only in-frame clones and leaves some out. The sample lists about 97,000 clones, around four fifths occurring once. Overall study findings and caveats: Nothing has yet pinned down what causes the repertoire differences, possibly disease activity or prior therapy. Healthy donors were reported to have higher baseline TCR diversity than newly diagnosed patients.

The V and J genes are TRBV27 and TRBJ2-7; TRBD1 aligns across 10 bases. This sequence originates from a human donor with classical Hodgkin lymphoma. The sample here was peripheral blood mononuclear cells (PBMCs), taken at baseline. DNA of the CDR3: TGTGCCAGCAGTCCCGACAGGGGGCTTTACGAGCAGTACTTC. It translates to CASSPDRGLYEQYF.